Below are 14 T cell receptor beta chains sequenced from a single sample in a study of cytomegalovirus exposure and HLA in healthy donors listed by TCRdb under 2017. The library was produced with the immunoSEQ multiplex PCR assay. A mixture of 60 forward primers for TCR Vbeta segments and 13 reverse primers for TCR Jbeta segments was used in the multiplex PCR. Held by TCRdb, this immuneACCESS table contains in-frame sequences only and omits some clones. Under half of the omission traces to an unresolved V gene where checked; the cause of the rest is unknown. A total of 310,000 or so clones appear in this sample, roughly 89% of them only once. The biggest ten clones account for roughly 2.3% of the sample. The sample comprised PBMCs. These receptors were collected from a woman aged 18-29 years in good health and CMV-seronegative.

V gene TRBV2 combines with J gene TRBJ2-1, with TRBD2 matching over 11 bases. V lost 5 bases to trimming and J lost 10 bases; unmatched junction nucleotides: 10. The CDR3 is 15 amino acids. Looked up from germline, CDR1 is SNHLY and CDR2 is FYNNEI. CDR3 in amino acids: CASSPGVGLADEQFF. The CDR3 nucleotides read TGTGCCAGCAGTCCGGGCGTGGGACTAGCGGACGAGCAGTTCTTC.

The chain couples TRBV6-1 to TRBJ1-2; D is undetermined. The germline CDR1 and CDR2 sequences are MNHNS and SASEGT. The CDR3 has 13 residues. V was clipped by 6 bases and J by 1 base, with 9 bases between them. The CDR3 is CASSITGNYGYTF. The CDR3 region has the DNA TGTGCCAGCAGCATTACCGGTAACTATGGCTACACCTTC.

The gene calls are TRBV7-9 and TRBJ1-4; a possible D gene is TRBD1 (5 bases). Germline CDR1 reads SEHNR; CDR2 reads FQNEAQ (reference sequence). Trimming pared 3 bases from V and 7 bases from J, leaving 15 bases between. The CDR3 runs 15 residues. CDR3 residues: CASSFRTPQGEKLFF. CDR3 sequence (DNA): TGTGCCAGCAGCTTTCGGACACCCCAGGGTGAAAAACTGTTTTTT. Supplemented by reference TRBV7-9 and TRBJ1-4, the full variable domain reads DTGVSQNPRHKITKRGQNVTFRCDPISEHNRLYWYRQTLGQGPEFLTYFQNEAQLEKSRLLSDRFSAERPKGSFSTLEIQRTEQGDSAMYLCASSFRTPQGEKLFFGSGTQLSVL.

This clone occurred a few times. As DNA, the CDR3 is TGTGCCAGCAGCGCCGGGGGTGGGACCTACGAGCAGTACTTC. Translating it yields CASSAGGGTYEQYF. This chain connects TRBV9 to TRBJ2-7; TRBD2 might be the D (6 bases). CDR1 is SGDLS and CDR2 is YYNGEE in the germline V gene. The V end was cut by 3 bases, the J end by 2 bases, with 12 bases between. The CDR3 has 14 residues.

The chain is built from TRBV27 and TRBJ1-6, with 7 bases that match TRBD1. Germline CDR1 reads MNHEY; CDR2 reads SMNVEV (reference sequence). The ends lost 5 bases at V and 3 bases at J; junction bases unmatched: 7. The length of the CDR3 is 16 residues. This CDR3 reads CASSPLRGNYNSPLHF. The CDR3 DNA sequence: TGTGCCAGCAGTCCTCTCAGGGGGAACTATAATTCACCCCTCCACTTT.

This clone has just a few counts. The chain is built from TRBV14 and TRBJ1-4; possibly TRBD1 for D (6 bases). Trimming cost V 6 bases and J 11 bases, with 19 bases left between them. This CDR3 is built from 14 residues. Per the germline V gene, CDR1 is SGHDN and CDR2 is FVKESK. DNA for the CDR3: TGTGCCAGCAGTCAACAGAACAGGGTGGGGAAACTGTTTTTT. Amino acids: CASSQQNRVGKLFF.

The chain joins TRBV29-1 to TRBJ1-2, with 10 positions matching TRBD1. V gave up 1 base and J gave up 8 bases; unmatched junction bases: 4. This CDR3 region has 13 residues. Germline assignment: CDR1 SQVTM and CDR2 ANQGSEA. CDR3 sequence (DNA): TGCAGCGTTGAAGGGACAGGGGGAAGAGGCTACACCTTC. Its protein product is CSVEGTGGRGYTF.

This clone was seen a single time. The chain combines TRBV6-5 with TRBJ2-2, with D tentatively TRBD1 (6 bases). CDR1 is MNHEY, CDR2 SVGAGI, per germline. The ends were cut back, 2 bases at V and 3 bases at J, with 10 bases in the middle. The CDR3 length is 15 residues. The DNA of the CDR3 is TGTGCCAGCAGTTACCTCCAGGGGTACACCGGGGAGCTGTTTTTT. Amino acids: CASSYLQGYTGELFF.

The J gene is TRBJ2-3, the V gene TRBV4-1; 9 bases are shared with TRBD2. Germline CDR1 reads MGHRA; CDR2 reads YSYEKL. J gave up 4 bases and V 4 bases, and 18 bases lay outside the gene matches. CDR3 length: 19 amino acids. CDR3 sequence reads: CASSLKPASGTPVADTQYF. Written as DNA, the CDR3 is TGCGCCAGCAGCCTGAAACCGGCTAGCGGGACCCCTGTCGCAGATACGCAGTATTTT.

The CDR3 nucleotides are TGTGCCAGCAGTGAGGGCCTCACCTACGAGCAGTACTTC. Translating gives CASSEGLTYEQYF. This chain links TRBV2 with TRBJ2-7, with no clear D. Germline lookup yields CDR1 SNHLY and CDR2 FYNNEI. V lost 3 bases to trimming and J lost 2 bases, with 8 bases between them. This CDR3 has 13 residues. Variable domain in full (rest from reference TRBV2 and TRBJ2-7): EPEVTQTPSHQVTQMGQEVILRCVPISNHLYFYWYRQILGQKVEFLVSFYNNEISEKSEIFDDQFSVERPDGSNFTLKIRSTKLEDSAMYFCASSEGLTYEQYFGPGTRLTVT.

This clone has only one observation. The chain joins TRBV7-8 to TRBJ1-2; no definite D call. The V end was cut by 1 base, the J end by 8 bases, with 17 bases between. The CDR3 sequence is 15 residues long. The germline V gene has CDR1 SGHVS and CDR2 FQNEAQ. CDR3 in amino acids: CASSLERFGVRGYTF. The CDR3, as DNA: TGTGCCAGCAGCTTAGAGCGGTTCGGGGTGAGGGGCTACACCTTC. Drawing the rest from reference TRBV7-8 and TRBJ1-2, the complete variable domain is GAGVSQSPRYKVAKRGQDVALRCDPISGHVSLFWYQQALGQGPEFLTYFQNEAQLDKSGLPSDRFFAERPEGSVSTLKIQRTQQEDSAVYLCASSLERFGVRGYTFGSGTRLTVV.

This chain links TRBV11-2 with TRBJ2-7; TRBD1 matches 8 bases. Germline CDR1 reads SGHAT; CDR2 reads FQNNGV. The ends lost 7 bases at V and 6 bases at J; junction bases unmatched: 5. CDR3 length: 12 residues. The CDR3 loop is CASTLDRGEQYF. CDR3 in DNA: TGTGCCAGCACCCTTGACAGGGGCGAGCAGTACTTC.

The rearrangement joins TRBV4-1 to TRBJ2-1, with 10 bases matching TRBD2. Germline CDR1 reads MGHRA; CDR2 reads YSYEKL. V shed 0 bases, J shed 0 bases, and the junction held 8 bases outside the gene matches. This CDR3 contains 19 residues. The CDR3 DNA reads TGCGCCAGCAGCCAAGATTTAGCGGGGGGCCAGAGCTCCTACAATGAGCAGTTCTTC. This encodes CASSQDLAGGQSSYNEQFF.

A single count supports this clone. This CDR3 is CASSGGLSGGYTF. The CDR3 DNA follows: TGCGCCAGCAGTGGGGGGCTTTCGGGCGGCTACACCTTC. The V gene is TRBV10-1, the J gene TRBJ1-2; D might be TRBD1 (6 bases). The CDR3 consists of 13 residues. The V and J ends lost 4 bases and 8 bases respectively, with 14 bases between them. CDR1 and CDR2 from the germline V gene are WNHNN and SYGVQD (reference sequence).